What follows are 31 T cell receptor beta chains derived from one specimen sequenced in a study of post-analysis software for immune sequencing data. Unique molecular identifiers were present in the TCR beta cDNA libraries. TCRdb independently ran MiXCR on the PCR reads; one entry per CDR3 protein. The repertoire holds more than 500,000 distinct CDR3 sequences, with 34% as singletons. No antigens are known for them. Study-level findings and limits: Controls had lower frequencies than patients of 4 or 5 TRBV segments, which included TRBV5-6, TRBV5-1 and TRBV20-1.

Specimen: blood. Source of these receptors: a girl aged 2-17 years with multiple sclerosis.

This clonotype was seen only a few times. This rearrangement joins TRBV7-9 to TRBJ1-2; D is unclear. Germline V gene data show CDR1 as SEHNR and CDR2 as FQNEAQ (reference sequence). The V and J ends lost 5 bases and 3 bases respectively, with 16 bases between them. The CDR3 loop spans 15 amino acids. The CDR3 coding sequence is TGTGCCAGCAGCCCCTTTAGACGTACCCACTATGGCTACACCTTC. Its translation is CASSPFRRTHYGYTF.

This chain joins TRBV15 and TRBJ1-1, with D unclear. Per the germline V gene, CDR1 is LNHNV and CDR2 is YYDKDF (reference sequence). V was pared by 8 bases and J by 2 bases, with 15 bases between. This CDR3 spans 14 amino acids. The DNA for the CDR3 is TGTGCCACCCGCATGGGCGGATCAAACACTGAAGCTTTCTTT. Translated: CATRMGGSNTEAFF.

The table lists this clonotype with many counts. The rearrangement links TRBV6-4 to TRBJ2-1, with 14 bases lining up with TRBD2. The CDR3 loop spans 14 amino acids. CDR1 and CDR2 from the germline V gene are MRHNA and SNTAGT. After removal of 4 bases from V and 7 bases from J, the junction contained 0 bases not matched to a gene. In nucleotides, the CDR3 is TGTGCCAGCAGTGGACTAGCGGGGGGGAATGAGCAGTTCTTC. Translating gives CASSGLAGGNEQFF.

This clonotype was seen a handful of times. The V call is TRBV7-9, the J call TRBJ2-5; D assignment may be TRBD1 or TRBD2 (5 bases each). The CDR3 sequence is 15 residues long. CDR1 is SEHNR and CDR2 is FQNEAQ in the germline V gene (reference sequence). Trimming shortened V by 2 bases and J by 2 bases, and 12 bases separated the two germline ends. CDR3 bases: TGTGCCAGCAGCTTATCGGGCAGGGAGCAAGAGACCCAGTACTTC. Its protein product is CASSLSGREQETQYF.

The V gene is TRBV6-5, the J gene TRBJ2-7; TRBD2 matches 7 bases. The CDR3 length is 15 residues. V lost 5 bases to trimming and J lost 2 bases; unmatched junction nucleotides: 9. From germline, CDR1 is MNHEY and CDR2 SVGAGI. The CDR3 DNA sequence: TGTGCCAGCAGTCAATTTAGGGGAGGGACCTACGAGCAGTACTTC. This sequence encodes CASSQFRGGTYEQYF.

The table lists this clonotype with a few counts. The V gene is TRBV29-1, the J gene TRBJ1-1; no definite D call. Trimming stripped 5 bases from V and 4 bases from J, with 8 bases between. CDR3 length equals 11 residues. The germline V gene has CDR1 SQVTM and CDR2 ANQGSEA. CDR3: CSVRTGTEAFF. The CDR3 nucleotides are TGCAGCGTTAGGACGGGCACTGAAGCTTTCTTT.

A few counts support this clonotype. J is TRBJ1-2 and V is TRBV5-5, with D possibly matching TRBD1 (6 bases). With 4 bases removed from V and 6 bases from J, the gap between germline ends came to 13 bases. The germline CDR1 and CDR2 sequences are SGHKS and YYEKEE (reference sequence). This CDR3 has 13 amino acids. The CDR3 is CASSRDNIDGYTF. CDR3 DNA sequence: TGTGCCAGCAGCCGGGACAATATCGATGGCTACACCTTC. Looking up the rest from reference TRBV5-5 and TRBJ1-2 gives the full variable domain: DAGVTQSPTHLIKTRGQQVTLRCSPISGHKSVSWYQQVLGQGPQFIFQYYEKEERGRGNFPDRFSARQFPNYSSELNVNALLLGDSALYLCASSRDNIDGYTFGSGTRLTVV.

For this clonotype: At one end the junction does not follow the germline gene, possibly because of a read error. The chain joins TRBV7-7 to TRBJ2-3; D is ambiguous. The CDR3 covers 15 residues. Germline V CDR1 and CDR2: SSHAT, FNYEAQ (reference sequence). CDR3 nucleotide sequence: TGTGCTAGCAGCTATAAGTGGTCTAGCACAGATACGCAGTATTTT. Its translation is CASSYKWSSTDTQYF.

This clonotype occurred a few times. The J gene is TRBJ2-4, the V gene TRBV6-5; 13 bases fit TRBD2. The junction had 9 bases not matched to a gene; V was cut back by 2 bases and J by 2 bases. Germline V gene lookup returns CDR1 MNHEY and CDR2 SVGAGI. The CDR3 loop spans 19 amino acids. CDR3 DNA sequence: TGTGCCAGCAGTTACGCGGCGACTAGCGGGGGGCACCCCAAAAACATTCAGTACTTC. It encodes CASSYAATSGGHPKNIQYF.

V and J are TRBV20-1 and TRBJ2-3; D remains ambiguous. The CDR3 consists of 14 residues. From germline, CDR1 is DFQATT and CDR2 SNEGSKA (reference sequence). The germline V and J ends were trimmed by 5 bases and 0 bases, with 12 bases remaining between them. CDR3 protein: CSAPPAGSTDTQYF. CDR3 nucleotide sequence: TGCAGTGCTCCTCCGGCAGGTAGCACAGATACGCAGTATTTT.

The chain joins TRBV5-6 to TRBJ1-2, with 7 bases that match TRBD1. Germline V gene data show CDR1 as SGHDT and CDR2 as YYEEEE. The J segment lost 7 bases and the V segment lost 4 bases, leaving 16 bases of the junction unmatched. The CDR3 extends over 16 amino acids. CDR3 bases: TGTGCCAGCAGCGCCCGGAGGACAGGAGCCTTCTTTGGCTACACCTTC. Translating it yields CASSARRTGAFFGYTF.

The gene calls are TRBV20-1 and TRBJ2-7; 9 bases are shared with TRBD1. Germline CDR1 DFQATT, CDR2 SNEGSKA (reference sequence). The CDR3 runs to 14 residues. The ends lost 5 bases at V and 5 bases at J; junction bases unmatched: 10. This CDR3 reads CSAAGQGRPHEQYF. Here the CDR3 DNA reads TGCAGTGCTGCGGGACAGGGTAGGCCCCACGAGCAGTACTTC.

This sequence joins TRBV5-1 and TRBJ2-1; D possibly corresponds to TRBD2 (6 bases). The V gene lost 0 bases and the J gene lost 9 bases, with 13 bases spanning the gap. CDR1 and CDR2 (germline): SGHRS, YFSETQ. CDR3 length: 14 residues. In DNA form, the CDR3 reads TGCGCCAGCAGCTTGGTGTCGGGGGAACTTGAGCAGTTCTTC. This translates into CASSLVSGELEQFF.

This clonotype occurred a few times. The CDR3 loop is CASYDRFQETQYF. Written as DNA, the CDR3 is TGCGCCAGCTATGACAGATTTCAAGAGACCCAGTACTTC. The genes are TRBV5-1 and TRBJ2-5, with D possibly being TRBD1 (5 bases). Germline V gene lookup returns CDR1 SGHRS and CDR2 YFSETQ. Trimming left V 7 bases short and J 2 bases short, with 12 bases between. The CDR3 is 13 amino acids. Full variable domain (remainder filled in from reference TRBV5-1 and TRBJ2-5): KAGVTQTPRYLIKTRGQQVTLSCSPISGHRSVSWYQQTPGQGLQFLFEYFSETQRNKGNFPGRFSGRQFSNSRSEMNVSTLELGDSALYLCASYDRFQETQYFGPGTRLLVL.

This clonotype was found a few times. Here the CDR3 DNA reads TGCGCCAGCAGCCAAGAAGGGGGAGTGGAGACCCAGTACTTC. Translating it yields CASSQEGGVETQYF. This chain links TRBV4-1 with TRBJ2-5, with a tentative D call TRBD1 (6 bases). The CDR3 is made up of 14 amino acids. The germline gives CDR1 MGHRA, CDR2 YSYEKL. The V end lost 0 bases, the J end lost 5 bases, and 10 bases lay between the germline ends.

The chain combines TRBV6-6 with TRBJ1-2; the D gene is possibly TRBD1 (6 bases). Germline V gene sequence: CDR1 MNHNY, CDR2 SVGAGI (reference sequence). The CDR3 is made up of 15 amino acids. V lost 4 bases and J 4 bases, leaving 16 bases between the germline ends. CDR3 coding DNA: TGTGCCAGCAGTTCCAACAGGGACTTAAGCTATGGCTACACCTTC. Protein sequence: CASSSNRDLSYGYTF.

Only a few counts were recorded for this clonotype. The gene calls are TRBV21-1 and TRBJ2-7; TRBD1 was called by the table and not checked on the DNA. TRBV21-1 is shown as a pseudogene. There are 16 residues in the CDR3. CDR3 nucleotides: TGTGCCAGCAGCTCCCGGACAGGGATCGATTCCTACGAGCAGTACTTC. Its translation is CASSSRTGIDSYEQYF.

The chain uses TRBV10-3 and TRBJ2-1; 7 nucleotides match TRBD2. CDR3 size: 16 residues. The V gene's germline CDR1 is ENHRY and CDR2 SYGVKD. V dropped 4 bases and J dropped 5; count of bases not matched to a gene: 11. CDR3 residues: CAISGLGLVADNEQFF. The CDR3 DNA follows: TGTGCCATCAGTGGGCTAGGACTAGTTGCCGACAATGAGCAGTTCTTC.

The chain carries TRBV12-3 or TRBV12-4 and TRBJ2-5; possible D gene TRBD1, 5 bases. The CDR3 runs to 14 residues. The V end was cut by 1 base, the J end by 3 bases, with 9 bases between. The CDR3 DNA reads as TGTGCCAGCAGTTTAGGGGCCAGGGAAGAGACCCAGTACTTC. Translation: CASSLGAREETQYF.

The chain recombines TRBV24-1 with TRBJ2-1; 9 bases agree with TRBD2. Losses at the gene ends were 3 bases for V and 4 bases for J; bases not matched to a gene: 6. Germline V gives CDR1 KGHDR, CDR2 SFDVKD. The CDR3 loop spans 16 amino acids. This CDR3 reads CATSDPSSGIYNEQFF. In nucleotides, the CDR3 is TGTGCCACCAGTGATCCCTCTAGCGGGATTTACAATGAGCAGTTCTTC.

The chain is built from TRBV5-1 and TRBJ2-1; D is unresolved. The CDR3 covers 13 residues. From germline, CDR1 is SGHRS and CDR2 YFSETQ. With 0 bases removed from V and 8 bases from J, the gap between germline ends came to 9 bases. The CDR3 bases are TGCGCCAGCAGCTTGGGCTTGTCAGATGAGCAGTTCTTC. Its translation: CASSLGLSDEQFF.

Worth noting for this clonotype: Mismatch with germline at one junction end may stem from a read error. CDR3: CTSSSGLLTYEQYF. The DNA for the CDR3 is TGTACCAGCAGCTCAGGGTTACTTACCTACGAGCAGTACTTC. The chain links TRBV7-8 to TRBJ2-7; a weak D match, TRBD1 (5 bases). The CDR3 is 14 amino acids. Germline V gives CDR1 SGHVS, CDR2 FQNEAQ.

This clonotype came up many times. DNA of the CDR3: TGCAGCGTTGAGGGGACAGCACCTAGCACAGATACGCAGTATTTT. Its translation: CSVEGTAPSTDTQYF. The chain joins TRBV29-1 to TRBJ2-3, with 7 bases aligning to TRBD1. Germline CDR1 reads SQVTM; CDR2 reads ANQGSEA. Trimming removed 3 bases from V and 0 bases from J; junction bases left unmatched: 6. The CDR3 spans 15 residues.

There are a few counts of this clonotype. CDR3 region: CASRAGIPNTGELFF. The CDR3 region has the DNA TGCGCCAGCAGGGCAGGAATCCCGAACACCGGGGAGCTGTTTTTT. The chain employs TRBV5-1 and TRBJ2-2; no firm D call. CDR1 and CDR2 from the germline V gene are SGHRS and YFSETQ. The ends were cut back, 5 bases at V and 0 bases at J, with 11 bases in the middle. This CDR3 contains 15 residues.

A few counts support this clonotype. The genes are TRBV29-1 and TRBJ1-4, with a tentative D call TRBD1 (6 bases). CDR1 is SQVTM, CDR2 ANQGSEA, per germline. The CDR3 consists of 13 residues. Trimming stripped 7 bases from V and 2 bases from J, with 11 bases between. The CDR3 here is CSAEGGTNEKLFF. The CDR3 bases are TGCAGCGCCGAAGGGGGGACTAATGAAAAACTGTTTTTT. The variable domain in full, with the rest retrieved from reference TRBV29-1 and TRBJ1-4, is SAVISQKPSRDICQRGTSLTIQCQVDSQVTMMFWYRQQPGQSLTLIATANQGSEATYESGFVIDKFPISRPNLTFSTLTVSNMSPEDSSIYLCSAEGGTNEKLFFGSGTQLSVL.

The rearrangement joins TRBV5-1 to TRBJ1-6; 8 nucleotides line up with TRBD1. The CDR3 consists of 15 residues. The V segment lost 4 bases and the J segment 7 bases; nucleotides outside the gene matches: 7. Germline V gene data show CDR1 as SGHRS and CDR2 as YFSETQ. As DNA, the CDR3 is TGCGCCAGCAGCGCCGTGGACAGGGACAATTCACCCCTCCACTTT. Protein: CASSAVDRDNSPLHF.

The CDR3 protein is CSARGPAGPYEQYF. Here the CDR3 DNA reads TGCAGTGCTAGAGGGCCAGCGGGGCCCTACGAGCAGTACTTC. The gene calls are TRBV20-1 and TRBJ2-7; 7 bases agree with TRBD2. After removal of 1 base from V and 2 bases from J, the junction contained 5 bases not matched to a gene. Germline CDR1 and CDR2: DFQATT and SNEGSKA (reference sequence). There are 14 residues in the CDR3.

This clonotype has just a few counts. The rearrangement uses TRBV2 and TRBJ2-7, with D possibly called TRBD1 or TRBD2 (5 bases each). The CDR3 covers 14 residues. Deletions cut 4 bases from V and 2 bases from J, with 12 bases between. Germline values: CDR1 SNHLY, CDR2 FYNNEI. CDR3 sequence (DNA): TGTGCCAGCAGTGTCGGGGACGCCGCCTACGAGCAGTACTTC. Translating gives CASSVGDAAYEQYF.

This chain uses TRBV2 with TRBJ2-3; possibly TRBD1 or TRBD2 for D (5 bases each). The CDR3 totals 14 residues. V gave up 2 bases and J gave up 5 bases, with 11 bases separating them. Germline V CDR1 and CDR2: SNHLY, FYNNEI. The CDR3 sequence: CASSEIGAGDTQYF. CDR3 nucleotide sequence: TGTGCCAGCAGTGAAATAGGGGCGGGAGATACGCAGTATTTT. Based on the CDR3 plus reference TRBV2 and TRBJ2-3, the full variable domain is EPEVTQTPSHQVTQMGQEVILRCVPISNHLYFYWYRQILGQKVEFLVSFYNNEISEKSEIFDDQFSVERPDGSNFTLKIRSTKLEDSAMYFCASSEIGAGDTQYFGPGTRLTVL.

Only a few counts were recorded for this clonotype. The chain has TRBV5-5 and TRBJ2-3; 12 bases match TRBD2. The V gene end was trimmed by 3 bases and the J gene end by 7 bases; junction bases not matched to a gene: 6. CDR3 length: 15 amino acids. Germline CDR1 is SGHKS and CDR2 is YYEKEE (reference sequence). CDR3 residues: CASSSPLAGGHTQYF. For the CDR3, the DNA is TGTGCCAGCAGCTCTCCACTAGCGGGGGGACATACGCAGTATTTT.

The V call is TRBV14, the J call TRBJ2-1, with 8 bases matching TRBD1. Germline V gene sequence: CDR1 SGHDN, CDR2 FVKESK. J was trimmed by 4 bases and V by 2 bases; bases with no gene match: 10. The CDR3 is 17 residues long. The CDR3 spells CASSQRQGARRYNEQFF. The DNA for the CDR3 is TGTGCCAGCAGCCAAAGGCAGGGGGCGCGGAGGTACAATGAGCAGTTCTTC.